A single T cell receptor (beta chain) is shown here with its context. This clonotype was recorded a few times. Its antigen target is currently unknown. Nothing much larger sits one base from this clone, and base qualities are not available. The data belong to a study of T cells in Graves' hyperthyroidism and ophthalmopathy (dated by TCRdb to the late 2010s). Regarding the complete study: Peripheral blood was collected at initial diagnosis, before any treatment. To identify distinguishing TCR V-J signatures, a discovery cohort of around 100 patients was used, comprising 40 to 45 with Graves' ophthalmopathy and some 60 with stable Graves' hyperthyroidism. Prospective prediction of ophthalmopathy was tested in an independent validation cohort of fewer than 20 hyperthyroidism patients and some 17 patients who later progressed to ophthalmopathy. The 95 to 100 discovery patients were randomly divided into training and test sets at a 7:3 ratio. In addition, the study compared T-cell repertoires in thyroid tissue and in blood from 6 or 7 Graves' hyperthyroidism patients. After blood sampling, hyperthyroidism patients were treated with methimazole at a starting dose of 30 mg daily, and ophthalmopathy patients were treated with high-dose intravenous methylprednisolone. The paper reports TCR Vbeta CDR3 sequencing of approximately 140 peripheral blood samples: around 41 ophthalmopathy, fewer than 85 hyperthyroidism and around 17 progressor patients. Overall study results and their limits: Sample size was not statistically predetermined, and investigators were not blinded to group allocation. Blood samples also contained most of the expanded thyroid clonotypes (frequency above 0.001), which suggests that blood repertoires may reflect thyroid immune responses. A model built on a 13 V-J signature distinguished ophthalmopathy from stable hyperthyroidism, reaching around 87% sensitivity and under 84% specificity in cross-validation and 80%/75% in testing. In validation, the model predicted progression to ophthalmopathy with just under 71% sensitivity and roughly 72% specificity, a median of 6.5 months before onset.

TCR beta CDR3 regions were amplified from RNA transcripts. The first round of RT-PCR for the TCR CDR3 was performed with the HTBI primer set and the Qiagen OneStep RT-PCR kit. Libraries were constructed in a second round of multiplex PCR, after which size selection and purification were performed. Paired-end sequencing of the libraries was performed with 100 bp reads on an Illumina HiSeq2000. Under the source paper's analysis protocol: SOAPnuke was used to process the raw data, throwing out any read that contained adapters or uncalled bases, had a mean Phred below 15, or lacked an exact constant-primer or identifier match. High-quality paired reads were merged using COPE v1.2.5, and each unique nucleotide sequence was defined as a clonotype. MiTCR v1.1 was used to align clonotypes to the IMGT TRBV, TRBD and TRBJ reference segments. Analysis was restricted to V-J combinations with a frequency above 0.0001, which covered roughly 99% of repertoires. A TCS score was defined as the ratio between F50 (clonal expansion) and ExV (chaos), using BLOSUM62-based TCRdist between CDR3 peptides within each V-J. Welch's t-statistics and random forest reduced approximately 520 V-J features to about 13, which were used in a naive Bayes classifier (R e1071). TCRdb applied fastp at Q25 and MiXCR to the public reads, then kept only in-frame beta chains. Every CDR3 protein is listed once, alongside the most common genes and DNA of its rows. These V and J calls rely on TCRdb rather than the paper's analysis. The sample table records 490,000 or so distinct CDR3 sequences; less than 25% of these occur just once. The top ten clones comprise around 54% of the sample.

In the ophthalmopathy patients, disease was moderately to severely active, with a Clinical Activity Score of 3 or more, a NOSPECS grade of 4 or more, and a duration of less than 3 months. Exclusion was applied to patients with uncontrolled infections, other autoimmune diseases, pregnancy or lactation. Diagnoses were established on the basis of clinical symptoms, serum thyroxine and TRAb, thyroid ultrasound, and orbital computed tomography. PBMCs were separated from under 11 ml of fresh peripheral blood using Ficoll-Paque density gradient centrifugation. Total RNA was extracted with Trizol reagent, and quality was checked on an Agilent 2100 Bioanalyzer. CDR1 SGHTA and CDR2 FQGTGA were looked up in the germline V gene. The CDR3 spans 14 residues, from the cysteine through the phenylalanine. Kept here is only the CDR3 DNA, which spans 42 bases and is read in frame from base 1. From V the trimming removes 6 bases and from J it removes 4 bases, while the gene matches leave 6 bases of the junction unaccounted for.

Sequenced input: blood. This sequence originates from a woman aged 70-85 years with Graves' ophthalmopathy. This chain joins TRBV7-3 to TRBJ1-1; 9 nucleotides in the junction match TRBD1. The CDR3 protein: CASRQQGASTEAFF. The sequence in DNA is TGTGCCAGCAGACAACAGGGGGCGAGCACTGAAGCTTTCTTT.